A single sample is the source of the 4 T cell receptor beta chains below, sequenced in a study of CD8 T cells in Susac syndrome. An input of roughly 0.5 to 1 ug of RNA was subjected to reverse transcription using random hexamers. TCRdb redid the calling of the immunoSEQ multiplex PCR reads with MiXCR, one entry per CDR3 protein. The sample shows about 140,000 distinct CDR3 sequences, roughly 95% of them seen only once. The sequenced material came from CD4+ T cells from PBMCs. These receptors all stem from a human donor with multiple sclerosis.

CDR3: CASSTRQGGSYNEQFF. In DNA, the CDR3 is TGTGCCAGCAGCACCAGACAGGGTGGTTCCTACAATGAGCAGTTCTTC. The chain recombines TRBV7-9 with TRBJ2-1; 7 nucleotides align to TRBD1. The V segment lost 5 bases and the J segment 1 base; nucleotides outside the gene matches: 8. CDR1 and CDR2 (germline): SEHNR, FQNEAQ (reference sequence). This CDR3 is 16 amino acids long.

The chain carries TRBV18 and TRBJ2-1; D unclear. Trimming shortened V by 3 bases and J by 0 bases, and 9 bases separated the two germline ends. The germline CDR1 and CDR2 sequences are KGHSH and LQKENI. The CDR3 has 15 residues. CDR3 nucleotides: TGTGCCAGCTCACCCACCGCAAGCTCCTACAATGAGCAGTTCTTC. As protein: CASSPTASSYNEQFF.

The rearrangement joins TRBV24-1 to TRBJ2-2; D may be TRBD1 (6 bases). V lost 3 bases, J lost 0 bases, and 10 bases lay in between. Germline V lookup: CDR1 KGHDR, CDR2 SFDVKD. The CDR3 extends over 16 amino acids. The CDR3 DNA is TGTGCCACCAGTGATGACAGGTCATCGAACACCGGGGAGCTGTTTTTT. Encoded protein: CATSDDRSSNTGELFF.

In the case of this clonotype: The junction shows a germline mismatch at one end, possibly a read error. The chain couples TRBV7-7 to TRBJ2-5; maybe TRBD1 (5 bases). The germline V gene encodes CDR1 SSHAT and CDR2 FNYEAQ (reference sequence). The CDR3 has 14 residues. CDR3 nucleotide sequence: TGTGCTAGCAGCTCCGACAGTGTCCAAGAGACCCAGTACTTC. Its protein is CASSSDSVQETQYF.